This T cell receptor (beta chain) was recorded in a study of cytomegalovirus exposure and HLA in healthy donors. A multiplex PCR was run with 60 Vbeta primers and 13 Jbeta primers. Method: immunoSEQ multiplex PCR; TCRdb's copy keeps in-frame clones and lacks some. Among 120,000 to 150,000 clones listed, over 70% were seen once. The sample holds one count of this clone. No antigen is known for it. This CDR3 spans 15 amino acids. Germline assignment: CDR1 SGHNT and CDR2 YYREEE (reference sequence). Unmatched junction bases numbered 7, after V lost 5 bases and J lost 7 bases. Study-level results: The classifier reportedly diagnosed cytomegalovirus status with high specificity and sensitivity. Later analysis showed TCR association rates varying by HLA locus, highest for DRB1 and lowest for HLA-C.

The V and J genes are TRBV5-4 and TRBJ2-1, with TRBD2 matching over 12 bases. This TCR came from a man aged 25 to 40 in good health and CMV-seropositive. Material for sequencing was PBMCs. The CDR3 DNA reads TGTGCCAGCAGGCGACTAGCGGGGGTGGAAAATGAGCAGTTCTTC. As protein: CASRRLAGVENEQFF.